The 14 T cell receptor beta chains presented below share a single source sample, sequenced in a study of cytomegalovirus exposure and HLA in healthy donors. The PCR ran on 60 Vbeta and 13 Jbeta primers. Sequenced by immunoSEQ multiplex PCR; TCRdb stores in-frame clones only, minus some. The data hold about 300,000 clones, with approximately 90% observed a single time. Sequenced sample: PBMCs. The receptors come from a man in his forties or fifties in good health and CMV-seropositive.

This chain links TRBV27 with TRBJ2-7; weak D call: TRBD1 (6 bases). Trimming pared 0 bases from V and 3 bases from J, leaving 12 bases between. CDR3 length: 15 residues. CDR1 and CDR2 (germline): MNHEY, SMNVEV (reference sequence). The CDR3 spells CASSLSTGLGYEQYF. The CDR3 coding sequence is TGTGCCAGCAGTTTATCGACAGGTCTGGGCTACGAGCAGTACTTC.

In the case of this clone: Within the sample, other DNA sequences also encode this same CDR3. The rearrangement joins TRBV5-1 to TRBJ1-1; TRBD1 matches at 7 bases. J was trimmed by 1 base and V by 0 bases; bases with no gene match: 0. Germline-derived CDR1 and CDR2 are SGHRS and YFSETQ. CDR3 length: 14 amino acids. CDR3 bases: TGCGCCAGCAGCTTGGGGACAGGGAACACTGAAGCTTTCTTT. Translated: CASSLGTGNTEAFF.

This chain joins TRBV19 and TRBJ2-7; D remains unclear. The V and J ends lost 5 bases and 3 bases respectively, with 5 bases between them. Germline-derived CDR1 and CDR2 are LNHDA and SQIVND (reference sequence). The CDR3 extends over 11 amino acids. Written as DNA, the CDR3 is TGTGCCAGTAGTTTTCGCTACGAGCAGTACTTC. Translating it yields CASSFRYEQYF. Together with reference TRBV19 and TRBJ2-7, the CDR3 gives the full variable domain: DGGITQSPKYLFRKEGQNVTLSCEQNLNHDAMYWYRQDPGQGLRLIYYSQIVNDFQKGDIAEGYSVSREKKESFPLTVTSAQKNPTAFYLCASSFRYEQYFGPGTRLTVT.

J is TRBJ2-7 and V is TRBV6-5; D possibly corresponds to TRBD1 (6 bases). Germline V CDR1 and CDR2: MNHEY, SVGAGI. V lost 8 bases and J lost 4, with 15 bases in between. This CDR3 spans 13 amino acids. DNA for the CDR3: TGTGCCAGCTCACCCGGGACATTATACGAGCAGTACTTC. Residues: CASSPGTLYEQYF.

This clone was picked up one time. This sample includes further DNA sequences coding for the same CDR3. The chain employs TRBV28 and TRBJ2-1; no definite D call. V lost 5 bases and J 4 bases, leaving 15 bases between the germline ends. The CDR3 sequence is 15 residues long. Germline V CDR1 and CDR2: MDHEN, SYDVKM. This CDR3 is CASSGTGGSYNEQFF. The CDR3 DNA follows: TGTGCCAGCAGTGGTACGGGTGGATCTTACAATGAGCAGTTCTTC. Filled out from reference TRBV28 and TRBJ2-1, the complete variable domain reads DVKVTQSSRYLVKRTGEKVFLECVQDMDHENMFWYRQDPGLGLRLIYFSYDVKMKEKGDIPEGYSVSREKKERFSLILESASTNQTSMYLCASSGTGGSYNEQFFGPGTRLTVL.

J is TRBJ2-3 and V is TRBV14; 9 bases are a match to TRBD2. The CDR3 is 17 amino acids. Germline-derived CDR1 and CDR2 are SGHDN and FVKESK. Trimming removed 4 bases from V and 6 bases from J; junction bases left unmatched: 14. The DNA for the CDR3 is TGTGCCAGCAGCCCCCATCGGCTAGCGGGACGACAGGATACGCAGTATTTT. Residues: CASSPHRLAGRQDTQYF.

The chain joins TRBV7-9 to TRBJ2-7, with D possibly matching TRBD1 (6 bases). The V end lost 1 base, the J end lost 2 bases, and 9 bases lay between the germline ends. Per the germline V gene, CDR1 is SEHNR and CDR2 is FQNEAQ (reference sequence). The CDR3 is made up of 14 amino acids. As DNA, the CDR3 is TGTGCCAGCAGCTTAGGGGGGCGGACCTACGAGCAGTACTTC. This translates into CASSLGGRTYEQYF.

The rearrangement uses TRBV18 and TRBJ1-3; D possibly corresponds to TRBD1 (6 bases). This CDR3 region has 16 residues. Looked up from germline, CDR1 is KGHSH and CDR2 is LQKENI. The V and J ends lost 5 bases and 0 bases respectively, with 14 bases between them. CDR3 bases: TGTGCCAGCTCAGACGCTTTCAGGGGCTCTGGAAACACCATATATTTT. Residues: CASSDAFRGSGNTIYF. The full variable domain, rest sourced from reference TRBV18 and TRBJ1-3, is NAGVMQNPRHLVRRRGQEARLRCSPMKGHSHVYWYRQLPEEGLKFMVYLQKENIIDESGMPKERFSAEFPKEGPSILRIQQVVRGDSAAYFCASSDAFRGSGNTIYFGEGSWLTVV.

CDR3 amino acids: CASSLYSGRADTQYF. Here the CDR3 DNA reads TGTGCCAGCAGTTTATATAGCGGGAGGGCGGATACGCAGTATTTT. The gene calls are TRBV27 and TRBJ2-3, with 11 bases lining up with TRBD2. V trimming: 1 base; J trimming: 6 bases; junction bases outside the gene matches: 3. CDR3 size: 15 residues. Germline V gives CDR1 MNHEY, CDR2 SMNVEV (reference sequence).

A note on this clone: Mismatch with germline at one junction end may stem from a read error. The chain recombines TRBV7-9 with TRBJ2-2, with 9 bases lining up with TRBD2. CDR1 SEHNR and CDR2 FQNEAQ come from the germline V gene (reference sequence). The CDR3 consists of 17 residues. CDR3 bases: TGTTCCAGCAGCTTGGCGTCTAGCGGGATGTTCGCCGGGGAGCTGTTTTTT. It codes for CSSSLASSGMFAGELFF.

This rearrangement joins TRBV7-3 to TRBJ2-1; D remains unclear. CDR1 SGHTA and CDR2 FQGTGA come from the germline V gene. The CDR3 is made up of 13 amino acids. V was clipped by 2 bases and J by 6 bases, with 8 bases between them. The CDR3 is CASSLELANEQFF. CDR3 DNA: TGTGCCAGCAGCTTAGAATTAGCCAATGAGCAGTTCTTC.

The chain recombines TRBV5-1 with TRBJ2-1; TRBD1 might be the D (6 bases). Trimming stripped 5 bases from V and 6 bases from J, with 15 bases between. The germline CDR1 and CDR2 sequences are SGHRS and YFSETQ. The CDR3 loop spans 14 amino acids. CDR3 DNA: TGCGCCAGCAGTCGCCGTCAAGGGGGCAATGAGCAGTTCTTC. Amino acids: CASSRRQGGNEQFF.

This clone was observed a few times. This sequence joins TRBV1 and TRBJ1-1; the table's D gene call, TRBD1, was not cross checked with the DNA. TRBV1 is a recognized pseudogene. The CDR3 runs to 15 residues. CDR3 nucleotide sequence: TGCACCAGCAGCCTAACATTCACAGGGCACACTGAAGCTTTCTTT. Its translation: CTSSLTFTGHTEAFF.

The chain joins TRBV19 to TRBJ2-3, with TRBD1 matching over 8 bases. This CDR3 has 13 amino acids. The germline V gene has CDR1 LNHDA and CDR2 SQIVND (reference sequence). The ends lost 9 bases at V and 2 bases at J; junction bases unmatched: 4. Written as DNA, the CDR3 is TGTGCCAGAATGGACAGGGACACAGATACGCAGTATTTT. Its translation: CARMDRDTDTQYF.